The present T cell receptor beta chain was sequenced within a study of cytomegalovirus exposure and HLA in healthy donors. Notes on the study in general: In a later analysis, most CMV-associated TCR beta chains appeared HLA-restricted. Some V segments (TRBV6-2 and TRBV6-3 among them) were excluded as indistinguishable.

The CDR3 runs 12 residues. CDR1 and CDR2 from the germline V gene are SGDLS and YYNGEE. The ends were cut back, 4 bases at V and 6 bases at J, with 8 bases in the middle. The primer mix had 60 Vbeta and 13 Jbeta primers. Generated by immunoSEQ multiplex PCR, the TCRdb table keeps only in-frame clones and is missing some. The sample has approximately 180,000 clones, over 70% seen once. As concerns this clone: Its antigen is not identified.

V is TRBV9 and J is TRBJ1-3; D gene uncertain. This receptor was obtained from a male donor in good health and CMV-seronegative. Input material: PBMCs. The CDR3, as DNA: TGTGCCAGCAGCCTAACTACAAACACCATATATTTT. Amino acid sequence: CASSLTTNTIYF.